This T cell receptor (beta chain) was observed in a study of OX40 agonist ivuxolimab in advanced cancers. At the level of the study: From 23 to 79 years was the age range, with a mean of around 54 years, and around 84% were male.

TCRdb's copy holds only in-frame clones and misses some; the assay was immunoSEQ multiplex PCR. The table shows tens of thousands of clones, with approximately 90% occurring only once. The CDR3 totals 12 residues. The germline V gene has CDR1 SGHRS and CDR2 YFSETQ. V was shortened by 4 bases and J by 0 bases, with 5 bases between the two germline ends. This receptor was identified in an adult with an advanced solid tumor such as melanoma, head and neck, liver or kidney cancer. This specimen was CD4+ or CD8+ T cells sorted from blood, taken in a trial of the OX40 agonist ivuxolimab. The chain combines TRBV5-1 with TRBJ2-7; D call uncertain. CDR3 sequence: CASSLSSYEQYF. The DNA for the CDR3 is TGCGCCAGCAGCCTGAGCTCCTACGAGCAGTACTTC.